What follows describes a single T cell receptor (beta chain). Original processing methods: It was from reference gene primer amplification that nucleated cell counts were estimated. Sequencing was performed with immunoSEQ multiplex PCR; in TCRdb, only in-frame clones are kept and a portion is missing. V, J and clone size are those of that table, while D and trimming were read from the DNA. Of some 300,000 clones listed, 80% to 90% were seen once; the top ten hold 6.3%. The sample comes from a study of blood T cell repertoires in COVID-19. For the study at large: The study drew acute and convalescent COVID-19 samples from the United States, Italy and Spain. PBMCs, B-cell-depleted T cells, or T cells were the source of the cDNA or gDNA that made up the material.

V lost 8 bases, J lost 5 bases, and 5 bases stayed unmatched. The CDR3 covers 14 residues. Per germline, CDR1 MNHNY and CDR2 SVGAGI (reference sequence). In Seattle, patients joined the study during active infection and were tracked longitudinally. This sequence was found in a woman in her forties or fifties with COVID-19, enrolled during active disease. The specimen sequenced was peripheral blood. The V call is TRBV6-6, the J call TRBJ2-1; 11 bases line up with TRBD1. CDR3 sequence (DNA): TGTGCCAGCTTGGGGACAGGGGGTAACAATGAGCAGTTCTTC. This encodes CASLGTGGNNEQFF.